This T cell receptor beta chain is drawn from a study of T cells after yellow fever vaccination. Each CDR3 protein is one row after TCRdb ran MiXCR on the 5' RACE reads. This table holds around 590,000 distinct CDR3 sequences, approximately 13% found once. This clonotype was recorded only once. There are 15 residues in the CDR3. Germline V CDR1 and CDR2: LGHNA, YSLEER. Trimming pared 1 base from V and 7 bases from J, leaving 13 bases between. This material consisted of PBMCs, taken on the day of the yellow fever booster vaccination. The chain employs TRBV4-3 and TRBJ2-2; TRBD2 is a possible D gene (6 bases). The receptor comes from a man aged 25 to 40 who received the YFV17D yellow fever vaccine. The CDR3 DNA follows: TGCGCCAGCAGCCAAGGAGGGACTTGGGGCGGGGAGCTGTTTTTT. Translating it yields CASSQGGTWGGELFF.